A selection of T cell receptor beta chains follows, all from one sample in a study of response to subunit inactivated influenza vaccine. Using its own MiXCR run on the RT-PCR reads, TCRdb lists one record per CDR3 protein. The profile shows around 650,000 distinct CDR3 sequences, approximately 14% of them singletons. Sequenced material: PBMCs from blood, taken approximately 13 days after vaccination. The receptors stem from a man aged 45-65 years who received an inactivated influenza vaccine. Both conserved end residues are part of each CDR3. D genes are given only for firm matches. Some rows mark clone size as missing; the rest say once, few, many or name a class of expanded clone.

cdr3_aa: CASSLGPDPWETQYF
cdr3_nt: TGTGCCAGCAGCTTAGGTCCGGACCCTTGGGAGACCCAGTACTTC
j_call: TRBJ2-5
clone_size: few
d_call: .
v_call: TRBV11-2

cdr3_aa: CASSQDISLTSGKPDTQYF
cdr3_nt: TGCGCCAGCAGCCAAGATATCTCTTTGACTAGCGGGAAGCCAGATACGCAGTATTTT
j_call: TRBJ2-3
clone_size: .
d_call: TRBD2
v_call: TRBV4-3

cdr3_aa: CASSQTYYEQYF
cdr3_nt: TGTGCCAGCAGCCAAACGTACTACGAGCAGTACTTC
j_call: TRBJ2-7
clone_size: many
d_call: .
v_call: TRBV7-2

cdr3_aa: CSVVGTSGRRTSYEQYF
cdr3_nt: TGCAGCGTTGTAGGGACTAGCGGGAGGCGAACCTCCTACGAGCAGTACTTC
j_call: TRBJ2-7
clone_size: few
d_call: TRBD2
v_call: TRBV29-1

cdr3_aa: CSAETSGRAPDTQYF
cdr3_nt: TGCAGTGCCGAAACTAGCGGGAGGGCCCCAGATACGCAGTATTTT
j_call: TRBJ2-3
clone_size: .
d_call: TRBD2
v_call: TRBV20-1

cdr3_aa: CAISEDTLNTEAFF
cdr3_nt: TGTGCCATCAGTGAAGACACTTTGAACACTGAAGCTTTCTTT
j_call: TRBJ1-1
clone_size: .
d_call: .
v_call: TRBV10-3

cdr3_aa: CASMRRGSYEQYF
cdr3_nt: TGCGCCAGCATGAGGCGGGGCTCCTACGAGCAGTACTTC
j_call: TRBJ2-7
clone_size: .
d_call: .
v_call: TRBV10-1

cdr3_aa: CASSLVVGGQGWQETQYF
cdr3_nt: TGTGCCAGCAGCTTAGTAGTCGGGGGACAGGGCTGGCAAGAGACCCAGTACTTC
j_call: TRBJ2-5
clone_size: few
d_call: TRBD1
v_call: TRBV11-2

cdr3_aa: CASSLWKLASSTDTQYF
cdr3_nt: TGTGCCAGCAGTTTATGGAAGCTAGCCTCGAGCACAGATACGCAGTATTTT
j_call: TRBJ2-3
clone_size: .
d_call: .
v_call: TRBV12-3/TRBV12-4

cdr3_aa: CSVVDRGAYEQYF
cdr3_nt: TGCAGCGTTGTAGACAGGGGCGCCTACGAGCAGTACTTC
j_call: TRBJ2-7
clone_size: many
d_call: TRBD1
v_call: TRBV29-1

cdr3_aa: CASSEAPVPRGEQYF
cdr3_nt: TGTGCCAGCAGTGAAGCGCCGGTCCCTCGAGGGGAGCAGTACTTC
j_call: TRBJ2-7
clone_size: few
d_call: .
v_call: TRBV2

cdr3_aa: CASSLMGTHPFF
cdr3_nt: TGTGCCAGCAGTTTGATGGGGACCCACCCGTTCTTC
j_call: TRBJ2-1
clone_size: many
d_call: .
v_call: TRBV12-3/TRBV12-4

cdr3_aa: CASSPHHQGAPTEAFF
cdr3_nt: TGTGCCAGCAGTCCCCATCACCAGGGGGCGCCGACTGAAGCTTTCTTT
j_call: TRBJ1-1
clone_size: many
d_call: TRBD1
v_call: TRBV28

cdr3_aa: CASSLDGSAGITLNEQFF
cdr3_nt: TGTGCCAGCAGCTTAGACGGCTCGGCAGGGATCACCCTCAATGAGCAGTTCTTC
j_call: TRBJ2-1
clone_size: few
d_call: .
v_call: TRBV7-8

cdr3_aa: CSADQGGTNEKLFF
cdr3_nt: TGCAGTGCCGACCAGGGGGGCACTAATGAAAAACTGTTTTTT
j_call: TRBJ1-4
clone_size: few
d_call: TRBD1
v_call: TRBV20-1

cdr3_aa: CASSQDLRPGSGYNTDTQYF
cdr3_nt: TGCGCCAGCAGCCAAGATTTAAGGCCGGGATCCGGATACAACACAGATACGCAGTATTTT
j_call: TRBJ2-3
clone_size: few
d_call: .
v_call: TRBV4-3

cdr3_aa: CASSYGRSGTEAFF
cdr3_nt: TGTGCCAGCAGTTACGGCAGGTCCGGCACTGAAGCTTTCTTT
j_call: TRBJ1-1
clone_size: .
d_call: .
v_call: TRBV6-5

cdr3_aa: CAISEEVLAFF
cdr3_nt: TGTGCCATCAGTGAGGAAGTTCTGGCTTTCTTT
j_call: TRBJ1-1
clone_size: few
d_call: .
v_call: TRBV10-3

cdr3_aa: CASSWAGAGANVLTF
cdr3_nt: TGTGCCAGCAGCTGGGCGGGGGCTGGGGCCAACGTCCTGACTTTC
j_call: TRBJ2-6
clone_size: .
d_call: TRBD2
v_call: TRBV7-9

cdr3_aa: CASSYPGQGADTQYF
cdr3_nt: TGTGCCAGCAGTTACCCCGGACAGGGCGCAGATACGCAGTATTTT
j_call: TRBJ2-3
clone_size: many
d_call: TRBD1
v_call: TRBV6-5

cdr3_aa: CAWNRVVDTQYF
cdr3_nt: TGTGCCTGGAACCGGGTAGTAGATACGCAGTATTTT
j_call: TRBJ2-3
clone_size: .
d_call: .
v_call: TRBV30

cdr3_aa: CASSFRGRNNEQFF
cdr3_nt: TGTGCCAGCAGCTTCCGCGGACGAAACAATGAGCAGTTCTTC
j_call: TRBJ2-1
clone_size: .
d_call: .
v_call: TRBV7-2

cdr3_aa: CASSYSGQGKETQYF
cdr3_nt: TGTGCCAGCAGTTACTCGGGACAGGGTAAAGAGACCCAGTACTTC
j_call: TRBJ2-5
clone_size: few
d_call: TRBD1
v_call: TRBV6-5

cdr3_aa: CASYTGNTIYF
cdr3_nt: TGTGCCAGCTACACAGGGAACACCATATATTTT
j_call: TRBJ1-3
clone_size: few
d_call: .
v_call: TRBV6-1

cdr3_aa: CASSRTSGSGGEQYF
cdr3_nt: TGTGCCAGCAGCCGGACTAGCGGGTCCGGTGGGGAGCAGTACTTC
j_call: TRBJ2-7
clone_size: .
d_call: TRBD2
v_call: TRBV6-2/TRBV6-3

cdr3_aa: CASSYPAGGPYNEQFF
cdr3_nt: TGTGCCAGCAGTTACCCGGCGGGAGGGCCGTACAATGAGCAGTTCTTC
j_call: TRBJ2-1
clone_size: .
d_call: TRBD2
v_call: TRBV6-2/TRBV6-3

cdr3_aa: CASSPAGVSYEQYF
cdr3_nt: TGTGCCAGCAGCCCGGCGGGGGTCTCCTACGAGCAGTACTTC
j_call: TRBJ2-7
clone_size: .
d_call: TRBD2
v_call: TRBV9

cdr3_aa: CASRQRTGSYGYTF
cdr3_nt: TGTGCCAGCAGACAAAGGACAGGGAGTTATGGCTACACCTTC
j_call: TRBJ1-2
clone_size: once
d_call: TRBD1
v_call: TRBV6-2/TRBV6-3

cdr3_aa: CASRATRGIDNQPQHF
cdr3_nt: TGTGCCAGCAGAGCAACACGGGGGATAGACAATCAGCCCCAGCATTTT
j_call: TRBJ1-5
clone_size: few
d_call: .
v_call: TRBV7-8

cdr3_aa: CASSWTSTYEQYF
cdr3_nt: TGTGCCAGCAGCTGGACCTCCACCTACGAGCAGTACTTC
j_call: TRBJ2-7
clone_size: .
d_call: .
v_call: TRBV5-6

cdr3_aa: CASSPDSGNTIYF
cdr3_nt: TGCGCCAGCAGCCCGGACTCTGGAAACACCATATATTTT
j_call: TRBJ1-3
clone_size: few
d_call: .
v_call: TRBV5-1

cdr3_aa: CSANDRGFTGELFF
cdr3_nt: TGCAGCGCCAACGACAGGGGGTTCACCGGGGAGCTGTTTTTT
j_call: TRBJ2-2
clone_size: .
d_call: TRBD1
v_call: TRBV29-1

cdr3_aa: CASTVGDRIMNTEAFF
cdr3_nt: TGTGCCAGCACCGTAGGGGACAGGATCATGAACACTGAAGCTTTCTTT
j_call: TRBJ1-1
clone_size: few
d_call: TRBD1
v_call: TRBV7-9

cdr3_aa: CASSPPGLAGGGDIQYF
cdr3_nt: TGTGCCAGCAGCCCACCGGGACTAGCGGGGGGCGGGGACATTCAGTACTTC
j_call: TRBJ2-4
clone_size: few
d_call: TRBD2
v_call: TRBV11-2

cdr3_aa: CASSSPPGLAFYEQYF
cdr3_nt: TGTGCCAGCAGCTCACCCCCGGGACTAGCGTTCTACGAGCAGTACTTC
j_call: TRBJ2-7
clone_size: few
d_call: TRBD2
v_call: TRBV7-9

cdr3_aa: CSARGGISIPGELFF
cdr3_nt: TGCAGTGCTAGAGGAGGGATTTCGATCCCCGGGGAGCTGTTTTTT
j_call: TRBJ2-2
clone_size: .
d_call: .
v_call: TRBV20-1

cdr3_aa: CASSLLEYEQYF
cdr3_nt: TGTGCCAGCAGCTTATTGGAATACGAGCAGTACTTC
j_call: TRBJ2-7
clone_size: .
d_call: .
v_call: TRBV5-6

cdr3_aa: CASSLGLAETGELFF
cdr3_nt: TGTGCCAGCAGCTTAGGACTAGCGGAGACCGGGGAGCTGTTTTTT
j_call: TRBJ2-2
clone_size: .
d_call: TRBD2
v_call: TRBV7-2

cdr3_aa: CASSQDATGLYRIQYF
cdr3_nt: TGTGCCAGCAGCCAAGATGCGACAGGGTTGTATCGCATTCAGTACTTC
j_call: TRBJ2-4
clone_size: .
d_call: TRBD1
v_call: TRBV3-1

cdr3_aa: CASRPQDSSLPTGELFF
cdr3_nt: TGTGCCAGCAGACCACAAGACAGCTCATTACCGACCGGGGAGCTGTTTTTT
j_call: TRBJ2-2
clone_size: .
d_call: .
v_call: TRBV14

cdr3_aa: CASSFASGRSDSTDTQYF
cdr3_nt: TGTGCCAGCAGCTTCGCTAGCGGGAGGTCCGATAGCACAGATACGCAGTATTTT
j_call: TRBJ2-3
clone_size: few
d_call: TRBD2
v_call: TRBV14

cdr3_aa: CSVEKTQPGDTQYF
cdr3_nt: TGCAGCGTTGAGAAGACCCAACCCGGGGATACGCAGTATTTT
j_call: TRBJ2-3
clone_size: few
d_call: .
v_call: TRBV29-1

cdr3_aa: CASSLPTGGLETQYF
cdr3_nt: TGTGCCAGCAGTCTTCCGACAGGGGGCTTAGAGACCCAGTACTTC
j_call: TRBJ2-5
clone_size: .
d_call: TRBD1
v_call: TRBV28

cdr3_aa: CASSGFYNEQFF
cdr3_nt: TGTGCCAGCAGCGGGTTTTACAATGAGCAGTTCTTC
j_call: TRBJ2-1
clone_size: few
d_call: .
v_call: TRBV7-2

cdr3_aa: CASSFARGNEQFF
cdr3_nt: TGTGCCAGCAGTTTTGCCAGGGGGAATGAGCAGTTCTTC
j_call: TRBJ2-1
clone_size: many
d_call: TRBD1
v_call: TRBV12-3/TRBV12-4

cdr3_aa: CASSSPLAGGTDTQYF
cdr3_nt: TGTGCCAGCAGCTCCCCCCTAGCGGGGGGCACAGATACGCAGTATTTT
j_call: TRBJ2-3
clone_size: few
d_call: TRBD2
v_call: TRBV5-6

cdr3_aa: CASTVGGADQPQHF
cdr3_nt: TGTGCCAGCACCGTTGGGGGGGCCGATCAGCCCCAGCATTTT
j_call: TRBJ1-5
clone_size: .
d_call: .
v_call: TRBV6-1

cdr3_aa: CASSWGPRQNYGYTF
cdr3_nt: TGTGCCAGCAGCTGGGGGCCTCGGCAAAACTATGGCTACACCTTC
j_call: TRBJ1-2
clone_size: .
d_call: .
v_call: TRBV5-5

cdr3_aa: CAISGKLAGGPQDIQYF
cdr3_nt: TGTGCCATCAGTGGGAAACTAGCGGGAGGGCCTCAGGACATTCAGTACTTC
j_call: TRBJ2-4
clone_size: few
d_call: TRBD2
v_call: TRBV10-3

cdr3_aa: CASSLGVRGRETQYF
cdr3_nt: TGTGCCAGCAGCTTAGGGGTCAGGGGGCGGGAGACCCAGTACTTC
j_call: TRBJ2-5
clone_size: many
d_call: TRBD1
v_call: TRBV7-2

cdr3_aa: CASSWLRLSYEQYF
cdr3_nt: TGTGCCAGCAGTTGGTTGCGACTCTCCTACGAGCAGTACTTC
j_call: TRBJ2-7
clone_size: .
d_call: .
v_call: TRBV6-2/TRBV6-3

cdr3_aa: CASSIRTSGGRPFYEQYF
cdr3_nt: TGTGCCAGCAGCATACGTACTAGCGGGGGGCGACCTTTCTACGAGCAGTACTTC
j_call: TRBJ2-7
clone_size: .
d_call: TRBD2
v_call: TRBV11-2

cdr3_aa: CASGTYYGYTF
cdr3_nt: TGTGCCAGCGGCACCTACTATGGCTACACCTTC
j_call: TRBJ1-2
clone_size: few
d_call: .
v_call: TRBV28

cdr3_aa: CASSQTGSSPLHF
cdr3_nt: TGTGCCAGCAGCCAAACAGGGTCTTCACCCCTCCACTTT
j_call: TRBJ1-6
clone_size: few
d_call: .
v_call: TRBV3-1